This T cell receptor beta chain was profiled in a study of cytomegalovirus exposure and HLA in healthy donors. Overall study findings and caveats: Some highly shared sequence variants likely arose as a pipeline artifact.

This CDR3 spans 14 amino acids. The V segment lost 8 bases and the J segment 4 bases; nucleotides outside the gene matches: 7. Germline V gives CDR1 MNHEY, CDR2 SMNVEV (reference sequence). This clone turned up a few times. The target antigen is unknown. The PCR contained 60 Vbeta and 13 Jbeta primers. Clones were sequenced by immunoSEQ multiplex PCR, and TCRdb holds only the in-frame ones, with some missing. The data contain approximately 110,000 clones, around 64% of them singletons. The sample consisted of PBMCs. This TCR was recovered from a woman aged 25 to 39 in good health and CMV-seronegative. The chain couples TRBV27 to TRBJ2-7; 11 bases map to TRBD2. CDR3 amino acids: CASGLAGGGYEQYF. The CDR3 region has the DNA TGTGCCAGCGGTCTAGCGGGAGGAGGGTACGAGCAGTACTTC.